The 27 T cell receptor beta chains presented below share a single source sample, sequenced in a study of T cell clonality in common variable immunodeficiency. Notes on the study in general: Common variable immunodeficiency TCR beta sequences reportedly had fewer deletions and N-nucleotide insertions.

Sequencing used immunoSEQ multiplex PCR; TCRdb keeps in-frame clones, though not all of them. The repertoire consists of around 30,000 clones, none detected only once. These TCRs' antigens remain unknown. Sequenced material: peripheral blood mononuclear cells. Receptors originate from a human donor with common variable immunodeficiency.

There are a few counts of this clone. Read coverage stops 3 residues before the CDR3 terminus; the germline J gene supplies the remainder. The chain combines TRBV6-1 with TRBJ2-1, with a weak D call TRBD1 (5 bases). CDR1 is MNHNS and CDR2 is SASEGT in the germline V gene. Trimming removed 4 bases at V and 1 base at J, with 8 bases between. The CDR3 loop spans 14 amino acids. The CDR3 is CASSGTKSYNEQFF. The sequenced CDR3 bases are TGTGCCAGCAGTGGGACAAAGTCCTACAATGAG.

This clone appeared many times. The CDR3 is cut off 3 residues early in the read; its end comes from the germline J gene. The chain combines TRBV19 with TRBJ1-2, with 10 bases aligning to TRBD1. This CDR3 spans 16 amino acids. Germline CDR1 LNHDA, CDR2 SQIVND (reference sequence). The CDR3 protein is CASRAFATGGVWGYTF. CDR3 bases read: TGTGCCAGTAGGGCTTTCGCGACAGGGGGCGTTTGGGGC.

To note about this clone: The read is 3 residues too short to cover the CDR3 end, so that end is filled in from the germline J gene. The chain joins TRBV5-1 to TRBJ1-2; maybe TRBD1 (5 bases). CDR1 and CDR2 from the germline V gene are SGHRS and YFSETQ. The CDR3 covers 17 residues. V shed 2 bases and J shed 3 bases, with 20 bases lying between them. The CDR3 reads CASSLPRGEGEDYGYTF. The sequenced part of the CDR3 DNA is TGCGCCAGCAGCTTACCCCGAGGGGAAGGCGAGGACTATGGC.

This clone was counted a few times. The read ends 3 residues early relative to the CDR3; the germline J gene fills the gap. The chain carries TRBV20-1 and TRBJ1-6; D unclear. Germline CDR1 reads DFQATT; CDR2 reads SNEGSKA (reference sequence). The CDR3 consists of 13 residues. The V end was cut by 1 base, the J end by 6 bases, with 7 bases between. Partial CDR3 DNA: TGCAGTGCTAGAGGGGCGGGTAATTCACCC. It is translated as CSARGAGNSP. The whole CDR3 sequence reads CSARGAGNSPLHF.

As regards this clone: The missing CDR3 end, 3 residues past where the read stops, is filled in from the germline J gene. This chain uses TRBV6-2 or TRBV6-3 with TRBJ1-2, with TRBD1 as a possible D gene (5 bases). The CDR3 spans 13 residues. Germline lookup yields CDR1 MNHEY and CDR2 SVGEGT. The V and J ends lost 10 bases and 3 bases respectively, with 15 bases between them. The CDR3 bases that were read are TGTGCCATCAAGAAGGGGTTGGACTATGGC. It encodes CAIKKGLDYG. The whole CDR3 sequence is CAIKKGLDYGYTF.

In this sample, this clone turned up a few times. The missing CDR3 end, 3 residues past where the read stops, is filled in from the germline J gene. This chain joins TRBV5-4 and TRBJ2-5; D is unresolved. This CDR3 region has 14 residues. V lost 2 bases and J 2 bases, leaving 10 bases between the germline ends. Germline-derived CDR1 and CDR2 are SGHNT and YYREEE (reference sequence). The CDR3 protein is CASSFGRRQETQYF. Partial CDR3 DNA: TGTGCCAGCAGCTTCGGCAGGCGACAAGAGACC.

Concerning this clone: The read gets to within 3 residues of the CDR3 end, and the germline J gene fills in the rest. The V call is TRBV5-6, the J call TRBJ1-5; 7 nucleotides match TRBD1. V lost 4 bases and J lost 3; bases outside the gene matches: 4. This CDR3 spans 14 amino acids. In germline, CDR1 is SGHDT, CDR2 YYEEEE. CDR3 sequence: CASSEGGNNQPQHF. CDR3 DNA (partial): TGTGCCAGCAGCGAAGGGGGCAACAATCAGCCC.

There are many counts of this clone. Read sequence stops 3 residues before the CDR3 end, and the germline J gene provides the missing end. The chain carries TRBV19 and TRBJ2-2; D uncertain. Trimming removed 0 bases from V and 4 bases from J, with 9 bases in between. The CDR3 runs to 15 residues. The germline CDR1 and CDR2 sequences are LNHDA and SQIVND (reference sequence). The sequenced CDR3 bases are TGTGCCAGTAGTATAGACCCCGGGTTCACCGGGGAG. Encoded protein: CASSIDPGFTGE. The whole CDR3 sequence is CASSIDPGFTGELFF.

This clone appeared many times. The read terminates 3 residues before the CDR3 end, so the remaining end is supplied by the germline J gene. The V call is TRBV18, the J call TRBJ1-1; no reliable D call. Per the germline V gene, CDR1 is KGHSH and CDR2 is LQKENI. With 3 bases removed from V and 4 bases from J, the gap between germline ends came to 15 bases. The CDR3 runs 15 residues. The CDR3 region is CASSPNSLRITEAFF. The part of the CDR3 DNA that was read is TGTGCCAGCTCACCGAACAGCCTCCGGATCACTGAA. Combining the CDR3 with reference TRBV18 and TRBJ1-1 gives the whole variable domain NAGVMQNPRHLVRRRGQEARLRCSPMKGHSHVYWYRQLPEEGLKFMVYLQKENIIDESGMPKERFSAEFPKEGPSILRIQQVVRGDSAAYFCASSPNSLRITEAFFGQGTRLTVV.

At least ten counts were recorded for this clone. The missing CDR3 end, 3 residues past where the read stops, is filled in from the germline J gene. V is TRBV6-1 and J is TRBJ1-1; 9 bases are shared with TRBD1. CDR3 size: 16 residues. The junction had 6 bases not matched to a gene; V was cut back by 4 bases and J by 0 bases. Germline V gives CDR1 MNHNS, CDR2 SASEGT. The sequenced part of the CDR3 DNA is TGTGCCAGCAGTGGGGCGACAGGGGGAGTGAACACTGAA. Its translation is CASSGATGGVNTE. The full CDR3 sequence reads CASSGATGGVNTEAFF.

Ten or more counts support this clone. The CDR3 end lies 3 residues beyond the end of the read and is filled in from the germline J gene. The V gene is TRBV7-6, the J gene TRBJ2-2; TRBD2 aligns across 10 bases. The CDR3 consists of 16 residues. After removal of 2 bases from V and 3 bases from J, the junction contained 3 bases not matched to a gene. Germline assignment: CDR1 SGHVS and CDR2 FNYEAQ. The CDR3 bases that were read are TGTGCCAGCAGCTTAAGGCTAGCGGGGGACACCGGGGAG. Encoded protein: CASSLRLAGDTGE. The entire CDR3 sequence reads CASSLRLAGDTGELFF.

This clone is classed as medium-sized. Read coverage stops 3 residues before the CDR3 terminus; the germline J gene supplies the remainder. This chain connects TRBV7-2 to TRBJ2-7, with D possibly matching TRBD2 (7 bases). Germline CDR1 reads SGHTA; CDR2 reads FQGNSA. The CDR3 is 15 amino acids. Trimming cost V 2 bases and J 2 bases, with 13 bases left between them. The CDR3 spells CASSLSRGAPYEQYF. The sequenced part of the CDR3 DNA is TGTGCCAGCAGCTTAAGCCGGGGGGCTCCCTACGAG.

A few counts support this clone. The read ends 3 residues before the CDR3 terminus; that terminus is restored from the germline J gene. The chain couples TRBV5-1 to TRBJ2-1, with 8 bases matching TRBD2. In germline, CDR1 is SGHRS, CDR2 YFSETQ. The V segment lost 0 bases and the J segment 8 bases; nucleotides outside the gene matches: 13. The CDR3 is 17 amino acids. CDR3 bases read: TGCGCCAGCAGCTTGGCATATTCGGGGGGGGGCCGGGATGAG. It codes for CASSLAYSGGGRDE. The full CDR3 is CASSLAYSGGGRDEQFF.

This clone has just a few counts. The DNA ends 3 residues before the CDR3 does, and the rest of the CDR3 is filled in from the germline J gene. This chain connects TRBV29-1 to TRBJ2-5; 10 nucleotides match TRBD2. Germline V gene sequence: CDR1 SQVTM, CDR2 ANQGSEA. The V gene end was trimmed by 2 bases and the J gene end by 2 bases; junction bases not matched to a gene: 2. The CDR3 extends over 14 amino acids. CDR3 DNA (partial): TGCAGCGTTGAACTAGCGGGAGTACAAGAGACC. It yields the protein CSVELAGVQET. The full CDR3 sequence reads CSVELAGVQETQYF.

The CDR3 sequence is CAWSKDLARGPGEQYF. The CDR3 bases that were read are TGTGCCTGGAGTAAGGACCTAGCGAGGGGGCCAGGCGAG. The chain carries TRBV30 and TRBJ2-7; D perhaps matches TRBD1 (7 bases). The read ends 3 residues early relative to the CDR3; the germline J gene fills the gap. The CDR3 extends over 16 amino acids. CDR1 and CDR2 (germline): GTSNPN, SVGIG (reference sequence). V lost 2 bases, J lost 6 bases, and 23 bases lay in between.

Notes on this clone: The DNA ends 3 residues before the CDR3 does, and the rest of the CDR3 is filled in from the germline J gene. The rearrangement links TRBV11-2 to TRBJ2-7; perhaps TRBD1 as D (6 bases). Trimming took off 1 base at V and 4 bases at J, with 11 bases between the two ends. The CDR3 is made up of 14 amino acids. Germline CDR1 reads SGHAT; CDR2 reads FQNNGV. The CDR3 bases that were read are TGTGCCAGCAGCTTAGGAGGGGGTTTTTACGAG. Translated, it gives CASSLGGGFYE. The full-length CDR3 reads as CASSLGGGFYEQYF.

Details on this clone: From the germline J gene comes the end of the CDR3, since the read stops 3 residues before it. The chain uses TRBV2 and TRBJ1-2; perhaps TRBD1 as D (6 bases). Germline-derived CDR1 and CDR2 are SNHLY and FYNNEI. The CDR3 contains 14 residues. The CDR3 DNA, read in part, is TGTGCCAGCAGTGAAATTCCAGGGGTGGGAGGC. Translated: CASSEIPGVGG. The entire CDR3 is CASSEIPGVGGYTF.

This clone was picked up a small number of times. The read ends 3 residues before the CDR3 terminus; that terminus is restored from the germline J gene. The chain has TRBV19 and TRBJ2-5, with D maybe TRBD1 (6 bases). Between the trimmed V and J ends, which lost 6 bases and 4 bases, there was a span of 15 bases. The CDR3 runs to 14 residues. In germline, CDR1 is LNHDA, CDR2 SQIVND (reference sequence). CDR3 region: CASRDPGTLETQYF. CDR3 DNA, as far as it was read: TGTGCCAGTAGAGACCCCGGGACACTAGAGACC.

For this clone: Coverage ceases 3 residues before the CDR3 finishes, and the germline J gene fills in the end. The chain joins TRBV19 to TRBJ2-7; a weak D match, TRBD2 (7 bases). The CDR3 is made up of 15 amino acids. Trimming took off 4 bases at V and 3 bases at J, with 16 bases between the two ends. Germline CDR1 LNHDA, CDR2 SQIVND (reference sequence). The CDR3 spells CASSTRGGESYEQYF. The DNA read from the CDR3 is TGTGCCAGTAGTACCCGCGGGGGCGAAAGCTACGAG. Supplemented by reference TRBV19 and TRBJ2-7, the full variable domain reads DGGITQSPKYLFRKEGQNVTLSCEQNLNHDAMYWYRQDPGQGLRLIYYSQIVNDFQKGDIAEGYSVSREKKESFPLTVTSAQKNPTAFYLCASSTRGGESYEQYFGPGTRLTVT.

This clone has just a few counts. The read gets to within 3 residues of the CDR3 end, and the germline J gene fills in the rest. This chain joins TRBV6-2 or TRBV6-3 and TRBJ2-5; 9 positions match TRBD2. The CDR3 has 15 amino acids. The germline CDR1 and CDR2 sequences are MNHEY and SVGEGT. The trim removed 6 bases at V and 4 bases at J, leaving 9 bases unmatched. The CDR3 here is CASSPAGGSGETQYF. The sequenced CDR3 bases are TGTGCCAGCAGCCCTGCGGGGGGGTCGGGAGAGACC.

As regards this clone: Read data end 3 residues before the CDR3 end; the end is taken from the germline J gene. V gene TRBV6-2 or TRBV6-3 combines with J gene TRBJ2-5; maybe TRBD2 (6 bases). V lost 6 bases to trimming and J lost 2 bases, with 19 bases between them. This CDR3 spans 16 amino acids. Per the germline V gene, CDR1 is MNHEY and CDR2 is SVGEGT. The CDR3 protein is CASRPRRGHAQETQYF. The DNA read from the CDR3 is TGTGCCAGCAGACCCAGGCGGGGCCATGCTCAAGAGACC.

This clone was found a few times. The CDR3 DNA, read in part, is TGTGCCAGCAGCCCCCAGGGAGATACG. It translates to CASSPQGDT. In full, the CDR3 is CASSPQGDTQYF. The rearrangement uses TRBV7-2 and TRBJ2-3; TRBD1 is a possible D gene (5 bases). Read data end 3 residues before the CDR3 end; the end is taken from the germline J gene. The CDR3 contains 12 residues. Trimming removed 5 bases from V and 5 bases from J, with 8 bases in between. CDR1 and CDR2 (germline): SGHTA, FQGNSA. Together with reference TRBV7-2 and TRBJ2-3, the CDR3 gives the full variable domain: GAGVSQSPSNKVTEKGKDVELRCDPISGHTALYWYRQSLGQGLEFLIYFQGNSAPDKSGLPSDRFSAERTGGSVSTLTIQRTQQEDSAVYLCASSPQGDTQYFGPGTRLTVL.

This clone has a handful of counts. The CDR3 end falls 3 residues outside the read, so it is completed with the germline J gene. This rearrangement joins TRBV7-8 to TRBJ2-2; the D gene is possibly TRBD1 (5 bases). Per germline, CDR1 SGHVS and CDR2 FQNEAQ. V lost 2 bases and J 3 bases, leaving 13 bases between the germline ends. The CDR3 has 16 amino acids. The CDR3 here is CASSLMARRDTGELFF. The sequenced CDR3 bases are TGTGCCAGCAGCTTAATGGCCCGCAGGGACACCGGGGAG.

The sample holds a few counts of this clone. CDR3: CASSYGQSYEQYF. CDR3 bases read: TGTGCCAGCAGTTACGGACAGTCCTACGAG. The chain is built from TRBV6-2 or TRBV6-3 and TRBJ2-7; possible D gene TRBD1, 6 bases. The read terminates 3 residues before the CDR3 end, so the remaining end is supplied by the germline J gene. With 2 bases removed from V and 1 base from J, the gap between germline ends came to 6 bases. There are 13 residues in the CDR3. Germline CDR1 is MNHEY and CDR2 is SVGEGT.

This clone was seen at least ten times. The missing CDR3 end, 3 residues past where the read stops, is filled in from the germline J gene. This sequence joins TRBV7-6 and TRBJ2-2; TRBD2 aligns across 9 bases. V was pared by 1 base and J by 0 bases, with 0 bases of the junction left unmatched. The CDR3 covers 16 residues. Per the germline V gene, CDR1 is SGHVS and CDR2 is FNYEAQ. Partial CDR3 DNA: TGTGCCAGCAGCTTAGGCGGGGGGGCGAACACCGGGGAG. Translated: CASSLGGGANTGE. The CDR3 in full is CASSLGGGANTGELFF.

Note on this clone: The read falls 3 residues short of the CDR3 end, and the missing part is taken from the germline J gene. The rearrangement joins TRBV7-6 to TRBJ1-5; the D is unclear. This CDR3 spans 15 amino acids. Germline lookup yields CDR1 SGHVS and CDR2 FNYEAQ. The ends were cut back, 5 bases at V and 1 base at J, with 12 bases in the middle. CDR3 DNA, as far as it was read: TGTGCCAGCAGCCCAGGTGTCGACAGCAATCAGCCC. The encoded protein is CASSPGVDSNQP. The complete CDR3 protein is CASSPGVDSNQPQHF.

This clone was seen many times. The read gets to within 3 residues of the CDR3 end, and the germline J gene fills in the rest. The V and J genes are TRBV5-6 and TRBJ2-2, with unresolved D. Germline V CDR1 and CDR2: SGHDT, YYEEEE. V lost 5 bases and J lost 6, with 11 bases in between. The CDR3 covers 13 residues. CDR3 bases read: TGTGCCAGCAGTTTTCGGTTGGCCGGGGAG. The encoded protein is CASSFRLAGE. The full CDR3 protein is CASSFRLAGELFF.